This T cell receptor (beta chain) is drawn from a study of beta chain features in type 1 diabetes. Study summary: Cells sorted and examined across all samples totaled nearly 110,000,000.

Sorting that relied on CD45RO/CCR7/CD25/CD127/CD95/CD27 yielded CD4+ naive, central memory, regulatory and stem cell-like memory cells. Overall study findings and caveats: Patients with type 1 diabetes carried fewer insertions and had more deletions at their VDJ junctions. Type 1 diabetes patients had moderately but significantly shorter TCRB CDR3s in all four CD4+ subsets. Across patients, naive, central memory and Treg TCRB repertoires exhibited apparently greater similarity than was observed across healthy donors.

The CDR3 runs to 14 residues. Germline V gene lookup returns CDR1 SGHTA and CDR2 FQGNSA. V lost 0 bases and J 2 bases, leaving 5 bases between the germline ends. Expressed TCRB transcripts were sequenced because the entire RNA isolate underwent reverse transcription. Sequencing was performed with immunoSEQ multiplex PCR; in TCRdb, only in-frame clones are kept and a portion is missing. The table lists about 650,000 clones, roughly 12% of them singletons. On this clone: The target antigen is unknown.

The sample was naive CD4+ T cells from blood. This sequence originates from a man between 25 and 39 years old with type 1 diabetes. This rearrangement joins TRBV7-2 to TRBJ2-1; D is undetermined. CDR3 residues: CASSLAPAYNEQFF. The CDR3 DNA follows: TGTGCCAGCAGCTTAGCCCCGGCCTACAATGAGCAGTTCTTC.